This T cell receptor (beta chain) was profiled in a study of cytomegalovirus exposure and HLA in healthy donors (dated by TCRdb to the late 2010s). Describing the broader study: An earlier analysis of about 560 of the donors reported about 260 Gb of sequence data and 100 million to 120 million unique TCR beta sequences obtained from around 190 million T cells. Roughly 300 gigabases of sequencing data and 70 million to 85 million unique TCR sequences were included in an early release covering around 650 HLA-typed donors. Of the roughly 400 genotyped donors, 80% to 90% were placed in the genetic ancestry cluster associated with self-reported Caucasian donors. The study aimed to test whether signatures of past pathogen exposure could be identified by cataloging public T cell receptors. Using immunosequencing, the study profiled T cell repertoires from about 650 subjects and related those repertoires to cytomegalovirus serostatus. In addition to the first cohort of 650 to 800 subjects, a separate validation cohort of 120 different subjects was used. To predict cytomegalovirus infection status, the study brought together high-throughput TCR immunosequencing, statistical association of individual TCRs with disease status, and machine learning. A later analysis re-analyzed previously published TCR beta repertoires from several hundred donors and added high-resolution HLA genotyping to study TCR occurrence patterns. In the later analysis, no new phenotypic data were used to find candidate immune exposures; instead, reliance was placed on TCR beta sequences and their occurrence across donors. An earlier analysis of approximately 500 of the donors applied high-throughput TCR beta sequencing to assess whether each TCR beta V gene segment acted as functional or pseudogenic. Donor age, sex, ethnicity and CMV serostatus were compiled alongside the repertoire data. In a later genetic analysis, genome-wide SNP genotypes for about three fifths of the roughly 670 donors were used, and that subset was treated as a discovery cohort. All discovery cohort repertoires had been generated using a single sequencing platform. HLA typing covered class I and class II loci at four-digit resolution. The number of donors typed differed by locus, with about 629-630 for A, B, C, DRB1 and DQB1, around 520 for DQA1, about 610 for DPA1, and around 430 for DPB1. Because of strong linkage in the cohort, roughly five DR-DQ haplotypes were treated as single units for association and clustering. Among around 400 genotyped donors of the cohort, an average of roughly 240,000 unique TCR beta nucleotide sequences were sequenced per donor, around 20% of them non-productive.

Library generation was performed with the immunoSEQ multiplex PCR assay. For the multiplex PCR, a mixture combining 60 forward primers for TCR Vbeta segments and 13 reverse primers for TCR Jbeta segments was used. A multiplex PCR assay on genomic DNA amplified the CDR3 region of rearranged TCR beta genes. Amplified TCR beta libraries were sequenced as 87-base-pair reads on the Illumina HiSeq System. From the authors' description of their analysis: A later analysis counted around 72 million unique TCR beta chains across the 700 or so repertoires, and around 9.9 million of these chains were shared by at least two donors. To remove PCR and sequencing errors, raw reads were error-corrected and collapsed into unique sequences using a nearest-neighbor algorithm that merged closely related sequences. Alignment of CDR3 sequences to IMGT reference sequences was used to assign V, D and J gene segments. For a sequence to be retained, a match of at least six nucleotides to both a V gene segment and a J gene segment was required. A rearrangement was called productive if the CDR3 had no stop codons and remained in frame with V and J, and every other rearrangement was called non-productive. CDR3 was defined according to IMGT convention as the region running from the second conserved V-encoded cysteine to the conserved J-encoded phenylalanine. The earlier analysis of fewer than 750 of the donors excluded sequences that lacked an unambiguous match to a single V gene segment. In an earlier analysis of 587 of the donors, V segments were called functional above 56.7% productive rearrangements and were called segregating when the between-donor standard deviation exceeded 5%. A statistical classification framework was developed to diagnose cytomegalovirus status using the catalog of TCR beta chain sequences. In a later analysis, TCR nucleotide sequences were compared against IMGT/GENE-DB human TR gene sequences so that V and J genes could be assigned. A later analysis assigned CDR3 sequences and most-parsimonious VDJ recombination scenarios with the TCRdist pipeline. In a later analysis, each TCR beta chain was defined by its CDR3 amino acid sequence together with its V-gene family, and reads without a unique V-gene family were excluded. As a way to deal with suspected cross-contamination and a sequencing artifact, a later analysis dropped 450 to 600 nucleotide sequences that were highly shared and had low generation probability. In a later analysis, a clonal expansion index was calculated for each public chain from normalized within-repertoire ranks of inferred template counts. A later analysis computed generation probabilities with a VDJ recombination model fitted to out-of-frame rearrangements, and checked the results against IGoR. In a later analysis, TCR-TCR, TCR-HLA and TCR-CMV co-occurrence was scored with hypergeometric tests, and a repertoire-size bias correction was applied to TCR pairs. A later analysis estimated false discovery rates by permuting HLA or CMV assignments 20 times. In a later analysis, co-occurring TCRs were grouped with DBSCAN, and TCRdist sequence similarity was added when clustering was performed within HLA-allele-positive subsets. Repertoires with fewer than 30,000 or more than 120,000 public chains were left out of co-occurrence clustering, as were about five repertoires with anomalous nucleotide sharing. This immuneACCESS table, as held by TCRdb, lists in-frame sequences with V and J called but not all clones. Of the missing ones, under half trace to an unresolved V gene in checked studies; the others have no known cause. V and J calls and clone size come straight from that table; D and trimming were deduced from the DNA. The sample contains fewer than 150,000 clones, 80% of them found a single time. The ten largest clones capture over 2% of the sample.

About this clone: This clone's antigen is unknown. Base quality data are lacking; no much larger clone is found one base away.

The cohort consisted of 666 healthy bone marrow donors. Cohort members were all nominally healthy when sampled, although unrecorded immune exposures were likely present. The donor tested CMV seronegative and was one of the 352 seronegative cohort members. A peripheral blood sample was collected from each donor, and TCR beta sequencing was performed on peripheral blood mononuclear cells. The Qiagen DNeasy Blood Extraction Kit was used to extract genomic DNA from the blood cell samples. Taken from cysteine to phenylalanine, the CDR3 has 13 residues. Solely the CDR3 DNA is kept, with 39 bases framed from the first base. Trimming takes 6 bases off V and 6 bases off J; junction bases not matched to a gene: 5. CDR1 SNHLY and CDR2 FYNNEI were looked up in the germline V gene. What the work shows at the level of the full study, not this receptor alone: An earlier analysis of approximately 590 of the donors showed that most TCR beta V segments appeared in productive rearrangements either about 87% or about 30% of the time, which broadly matched IMGT annotations. Most CMV-associated TCR beta chains appeared to be HLA-restricted in a later analysis, and the HLA associations seemed to be driven largely by CMV exposure. Assigning TCR associations to individual alleles was difficult when HLA alleles, especially DR and DQ, strongly co-occurred. A further reported finding was that TCR beta sequences accurately predicted the HLA-A and HLA-B alleles for most subjects in the first cohort. About 15 rarely observed V segments, including chromosome 9 orphons, were excluded from the earlier analysis of some 590 of the donors because counts were too low. V-gene and J-gene trimming of TCR beta chains was associated with a missense DCLRE1C variant in a later genetic analysis, and the association was replicated in an independent cohort. CMV serostatus was the only immune exposure information available for the cohort. Sequencing depth was assumed to be roughly uniform across donors in the presence/absence analyses, though that assumption may not hold. A total of roughly 160 TCR beta chains were listed by the study as associated with cytomegalovirus. Compared with the approximately 700-donor mean, donors in an Asian-associated ancestry cluster had fewer N-insertions in productive TCRs, according to a later genetic analysis. Three of the identified cytomegalovirus-associated TCR beta chains were confirmed in vitro to be specific for cytomegalovirus antigens. In a later analysis, HLA-associated TCR beta chains were found to be more clonally expanded and to have lower generation probabilities than equally common non-associated chains. At a false discovery rate of 0.05, a later analysis linked 15,000 to 20,000 TCR beta sequences to specific HLA alleles. According to the authors, the approach could potentially be generalized to other disease states and immunological phenotypes. In this cohort, only TCR beta chains were sequenced, and detectable features were limited by the absence of alpha or paired-chain data. Most TCR sequences were seen in very few donors, while some public TCRs were found in many individuals. HLA typing was unavailable for some donors at each locus, so association tests used only the typed subset. Because the 87-base-pair reads could not distinguish some IMGT-functional V segments, including TRBV6-2 and TRBV6-3, those segments were excluded. A later analysis found that TCR association rates varied across HLA loci, with DRB1 alleles showing the most associated TCRs and HLA-C alleles the fewest. Linkage disequilibrium might explain the correlated functional status among segregating V segments, but an unknown experimental factor could not be excluded. According to a later analysis, parvovirus B19, influenza, CMV and Epstein-Barr virus appeared linked to several top co-occurrence clusters. A cluster of highly shared sequence variants was judged likely to represent a technical artifact of the sequencing pipeline. The classifier was reported to diagnose cytomegalovirus status with high specificity and sensitivity in both the original and validation cohorts.

The sample was PBMCs. The source is a man aged 25-45 years in good health and CMV-seronegative. The chain was built from TRBV2 and TRBJ2-3, and TRBD1 aligns with 8 junction nucleotides. The DNA sequence is given as TGTGCCAGCAGGACAGGGGTAAAGGATACGCAGTATTTT. This codes for CASRTGVKDTQYF. This CDR3, with the reference TRBV2 and TRBJ2-3 proteins standing in past its ends, gives the full variable domain EPEVTQTPSHQVTQMGQEVILRCVPISNHLYFYWYRQILGQKVEFLVSFYNNEISEKSEIFDDQFSVERPDGSNFTLKIRSTKLEDSAMYFCASRTGVKDTQYFGPGTRLTVL.